This T cell receptor (beta chain) derives from a study of early T cells in non-severe SARS-CoV-2 infection. General observations from the study: Matching results from VDJdb favored anti-spike CD8 responses, leaving private and CD4 specificities undetected.

TCRdb recomputed calls from the 5' RACE reads with MiXCR, one row per CDR3 protein. The sample records about 11,000 distinct CDR3 sequences, over 4% being singletons. This clonotype has at least ten counts. Its target is unknown. Germline V gene data show CDR1 as MNHEY and CDR2 as SMNVEV (reference sequence). The CDR3 runs 14 residues. J was trimmed by 5 bases and V by 4 bases; bases with no gene match: 3. The clonotype comes from an adult who was a healthcare worker with PCR-confirmed SARS-CoV-2 infection or an uninfected control (not recorded which). Material: whole blood. The genes are TRBV27 and TRBJ2-2, with 8 bases identical to TRBD1. CDR3 loop: CASSWGQATGELFF. CDR3 DNA: TGTGCCAGCAGTTGGGGACAGGCTACCGGGGAGCTGTTTTTT.